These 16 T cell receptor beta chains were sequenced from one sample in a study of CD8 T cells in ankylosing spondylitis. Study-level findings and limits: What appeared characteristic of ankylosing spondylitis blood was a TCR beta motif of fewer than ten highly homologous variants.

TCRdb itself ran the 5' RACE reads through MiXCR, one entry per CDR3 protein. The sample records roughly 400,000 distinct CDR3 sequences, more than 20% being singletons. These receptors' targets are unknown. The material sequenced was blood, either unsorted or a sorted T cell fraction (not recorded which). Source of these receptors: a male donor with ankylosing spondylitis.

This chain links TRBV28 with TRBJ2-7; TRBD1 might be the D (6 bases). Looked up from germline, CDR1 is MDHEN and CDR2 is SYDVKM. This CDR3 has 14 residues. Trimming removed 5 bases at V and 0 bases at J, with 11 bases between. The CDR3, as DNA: TGTGCCAGCAGTCCCGGGACATTCTCCTACGAGCAGTACTTC. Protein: CASSPGTFSYEQYF.

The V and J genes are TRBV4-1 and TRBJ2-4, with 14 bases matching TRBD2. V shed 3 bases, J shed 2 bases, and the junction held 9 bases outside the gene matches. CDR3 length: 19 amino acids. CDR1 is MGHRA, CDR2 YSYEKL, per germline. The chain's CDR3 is CASSHPTSGRAGSKNIQYF. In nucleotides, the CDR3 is TGCGCCAGCAGCCACCCGACTAGCGGGAGGGCCGGGTCCAAAAACATTCAGTACTTC.

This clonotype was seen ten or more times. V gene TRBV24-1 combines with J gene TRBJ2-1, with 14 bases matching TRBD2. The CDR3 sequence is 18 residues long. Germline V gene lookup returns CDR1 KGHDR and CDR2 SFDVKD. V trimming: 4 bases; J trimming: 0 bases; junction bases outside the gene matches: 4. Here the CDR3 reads CATSEAGLAGVSYNEQFF. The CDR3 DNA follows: TGTGCCACCAGTGAGGCGGGACTAGCGGGAGTCTCCTACAATGAGCAGTTCTTC.

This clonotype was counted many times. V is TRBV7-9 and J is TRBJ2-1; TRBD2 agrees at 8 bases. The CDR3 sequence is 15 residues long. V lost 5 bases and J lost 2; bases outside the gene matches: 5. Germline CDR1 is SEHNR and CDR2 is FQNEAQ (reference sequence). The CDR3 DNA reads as TGTGCCAGCAGCCCAGGAGCGGGGGCCTACAATGAGCAGTTCTTC. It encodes CASSPGAGAYNEQFF.

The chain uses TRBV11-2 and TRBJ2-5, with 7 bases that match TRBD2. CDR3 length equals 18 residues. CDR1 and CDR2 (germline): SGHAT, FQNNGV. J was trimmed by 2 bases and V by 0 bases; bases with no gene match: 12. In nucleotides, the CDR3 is TGTGCCAGCAGCTTAGATCTTTCAGGACTAGTGTTACAAGAGACCCAGTACTTC. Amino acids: CASSLDLSGLVLQETQYF.

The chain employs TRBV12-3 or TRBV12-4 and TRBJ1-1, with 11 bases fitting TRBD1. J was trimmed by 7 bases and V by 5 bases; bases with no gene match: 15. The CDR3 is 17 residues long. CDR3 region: CASSKETGTGGYIEAFF. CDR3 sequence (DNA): TGTGCCAGCAGTAAAGAGACCGGGACAGGGGGTTATATTGAAGCTTTCTTT.

The DNA for the CDR3 is TGTGCCAGTAGCGGACAGGGTCGGCAAAACATTCAGTACTTC. Its translation: CASSGQGRQNIQYF. The chain carries TRBV19 and TRBJ2-4, with 8 bases identical to TRBD1. Looked up from germline, CDR1 is LNHDA and CDR2 is SQIVND (reference sequence). J lost 5 bases, V lost 6 bases, and 6 bases had no gene match. The CDR3 contains 14 residues.

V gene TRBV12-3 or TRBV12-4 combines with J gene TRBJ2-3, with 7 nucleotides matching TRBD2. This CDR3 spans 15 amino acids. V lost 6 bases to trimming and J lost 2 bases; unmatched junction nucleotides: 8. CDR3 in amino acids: CASSLAARPTDTQYF. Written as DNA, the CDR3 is TGTGCCAGCAGCCTAGCGGCCCGCCCCACAGATACGCAGTATTTT.

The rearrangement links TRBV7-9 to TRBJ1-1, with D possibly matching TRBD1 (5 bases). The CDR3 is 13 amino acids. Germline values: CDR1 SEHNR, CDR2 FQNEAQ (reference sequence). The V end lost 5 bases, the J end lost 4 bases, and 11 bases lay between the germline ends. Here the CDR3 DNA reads TGTGCCAGCAGCATTTCAGGGAGCACTGAAGCTTTCTTT. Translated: CASSISGSTEAFF.

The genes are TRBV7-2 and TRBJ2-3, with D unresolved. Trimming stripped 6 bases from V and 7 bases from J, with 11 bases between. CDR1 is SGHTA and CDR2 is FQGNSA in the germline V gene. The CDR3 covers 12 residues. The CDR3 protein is CASSWMTNTQYF. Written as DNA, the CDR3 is TGTGCCAGCAGTTGGATGACCAATACGCAGTATTTT.

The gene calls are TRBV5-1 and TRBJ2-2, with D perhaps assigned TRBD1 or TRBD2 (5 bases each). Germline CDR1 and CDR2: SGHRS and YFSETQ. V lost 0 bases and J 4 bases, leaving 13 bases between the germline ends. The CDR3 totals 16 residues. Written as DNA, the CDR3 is TGCGCCAGCAGCTTGGGCTCGGGGCGCGGCACCGGGGAGCTGTTTTTT. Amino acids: CASSLGSGRGTGELFF.

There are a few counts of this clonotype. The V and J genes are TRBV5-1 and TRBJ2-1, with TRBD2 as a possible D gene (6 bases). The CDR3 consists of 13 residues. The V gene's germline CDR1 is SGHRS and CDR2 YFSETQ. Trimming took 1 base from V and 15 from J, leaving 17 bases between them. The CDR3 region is CASSLRLTSLLFF. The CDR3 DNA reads TGCGCCAGCAGCTTGCGGCTGACTAGTCTGCTGTTCTTC.

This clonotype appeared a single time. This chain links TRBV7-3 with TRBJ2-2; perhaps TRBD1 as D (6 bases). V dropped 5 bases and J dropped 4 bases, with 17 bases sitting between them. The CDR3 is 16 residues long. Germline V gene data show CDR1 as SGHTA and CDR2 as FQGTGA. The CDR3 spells CASSAEDRFATGELFF. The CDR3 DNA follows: TGTGCCAGCAGCGCCGAAGACAGGTTTGCCACCGGGGAGCTGTTTTTT.

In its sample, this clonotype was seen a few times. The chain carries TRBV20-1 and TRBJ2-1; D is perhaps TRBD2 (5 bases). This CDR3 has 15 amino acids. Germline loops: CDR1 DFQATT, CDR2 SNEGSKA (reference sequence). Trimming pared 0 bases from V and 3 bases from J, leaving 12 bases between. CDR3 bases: TGCAGTGCTAGAGATACGGGATCAAACTACAATGAGCAGTTCTTC. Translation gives CSARDTGSNYNEQFF.

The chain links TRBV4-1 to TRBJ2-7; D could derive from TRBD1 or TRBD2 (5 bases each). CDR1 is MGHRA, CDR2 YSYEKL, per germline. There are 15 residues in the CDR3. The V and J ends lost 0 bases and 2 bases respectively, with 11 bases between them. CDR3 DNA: TGCGCCAGCAGCCAAGATTTTCCGGGGCCCTACGAGCAGTACTTC. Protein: CASSQDFPGPYEQYF.

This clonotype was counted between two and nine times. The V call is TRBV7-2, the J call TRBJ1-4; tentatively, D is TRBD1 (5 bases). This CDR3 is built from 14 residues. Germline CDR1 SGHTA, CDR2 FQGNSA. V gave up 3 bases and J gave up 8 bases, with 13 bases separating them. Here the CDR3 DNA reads TGTGCCAGCAGCTTGGGGGGGGACGTAGAAAAACTGTTTTTT. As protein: CASSLGGDVEKLFF.